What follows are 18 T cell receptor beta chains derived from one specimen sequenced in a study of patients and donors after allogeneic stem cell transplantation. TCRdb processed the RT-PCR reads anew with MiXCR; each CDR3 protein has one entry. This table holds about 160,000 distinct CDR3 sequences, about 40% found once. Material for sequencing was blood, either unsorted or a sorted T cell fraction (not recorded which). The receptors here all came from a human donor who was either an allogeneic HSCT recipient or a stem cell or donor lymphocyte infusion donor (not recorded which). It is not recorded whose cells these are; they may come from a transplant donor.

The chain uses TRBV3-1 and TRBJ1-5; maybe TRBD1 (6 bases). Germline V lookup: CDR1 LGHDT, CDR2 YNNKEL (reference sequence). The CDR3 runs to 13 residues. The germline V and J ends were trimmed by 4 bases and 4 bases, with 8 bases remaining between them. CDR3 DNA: TGTGCCAGCAGCCGTAGGGGGAATCAGCCCCAGCATTTT. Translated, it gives CASSRRGNQPQHF.

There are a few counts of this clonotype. Here the CDR3 reads CASRRGRMNTEAFF. In nucleotides, the CDR3 is TGTGCCAGCAGGCGGGGACGGATGAACACTGAAGCTTTCTTT. The chain links TRBV28 to TRBJ1-1, with D possibly being TRBD1 (5 bases). The CDR3 totals 14 residues. Germline assignment: CDR1 MDHEN and CDR2 SYDVKM. Between the trimmed V and J ends, which lost 6 bases and 0 bases, there was a span of 11 bases.

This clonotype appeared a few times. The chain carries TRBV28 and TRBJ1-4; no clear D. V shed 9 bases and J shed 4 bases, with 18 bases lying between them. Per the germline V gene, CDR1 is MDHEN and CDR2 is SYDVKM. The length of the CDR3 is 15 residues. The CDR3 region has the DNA TGTGCCAGTACACGTCCGGGGAGTAATAATGAAAAACTGTTTTTT. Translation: CASTRPGSNNEKLFF.

CDR3 region: CASNNPAEKLFF. The CDR3 DNA is TGTGCCAGCAATAACCCGGCGGAGAAACTGTTTTTT. V usage is TRBV9 and J usage is TRBJ1-4; D unclear. Germline CDR1 is SGDLS and CDR2 is YYNGEE. This CDR3 has 12 residues. V lost 6 bases and J lost 11, with 14 bases in between.

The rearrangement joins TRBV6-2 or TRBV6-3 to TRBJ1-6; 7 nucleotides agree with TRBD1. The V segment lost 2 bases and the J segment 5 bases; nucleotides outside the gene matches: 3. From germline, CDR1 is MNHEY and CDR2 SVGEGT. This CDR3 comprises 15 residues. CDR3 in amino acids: CASSYIDRDNSPLHF. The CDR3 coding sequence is TGTGCCAGCAGTTACATCGACAGGGATAATTCACCCCTCCACTTT.

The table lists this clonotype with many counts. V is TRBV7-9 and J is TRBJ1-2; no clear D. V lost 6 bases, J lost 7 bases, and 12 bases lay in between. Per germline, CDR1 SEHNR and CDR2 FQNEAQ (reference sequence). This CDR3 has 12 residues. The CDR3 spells CASRVDEGGYTF. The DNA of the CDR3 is TGTGCCAGCAGAGTCGATGAGGGTGGCTACACCTTC. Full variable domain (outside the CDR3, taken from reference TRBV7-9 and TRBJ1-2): DTGVSQNPRHKITKRGQNVTFRCDPISEHNRLYWYRQTLGQGPEFLTYFQNEAQLEKSRLLSDRFSAERPKGSFSTLEIQRTEQGDSAMYLCASRVDEGGYTFGSGTRLTVV.

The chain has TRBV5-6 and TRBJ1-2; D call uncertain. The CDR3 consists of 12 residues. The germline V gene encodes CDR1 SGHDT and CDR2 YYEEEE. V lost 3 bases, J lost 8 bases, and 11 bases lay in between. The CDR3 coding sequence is TGTGCCAGCAGCTGGGGAGTAGGAGGCTACACCTTC. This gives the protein CASSWGVGGYTF.

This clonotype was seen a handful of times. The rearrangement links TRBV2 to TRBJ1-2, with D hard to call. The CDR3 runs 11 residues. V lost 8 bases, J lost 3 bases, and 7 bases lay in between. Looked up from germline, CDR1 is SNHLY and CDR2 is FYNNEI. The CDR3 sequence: CASPTDYGYTF. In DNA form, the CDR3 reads TGTGCCAGCCCTACAGACTATGGCTACACCTTC.

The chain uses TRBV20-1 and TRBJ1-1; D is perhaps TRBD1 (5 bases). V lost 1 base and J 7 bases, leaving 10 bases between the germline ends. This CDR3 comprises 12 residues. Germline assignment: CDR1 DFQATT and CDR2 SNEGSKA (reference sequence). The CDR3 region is CSARVGVGEAFF. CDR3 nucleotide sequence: TGCAGTGCTAGAGTAGGGGTGGGTGAAGCTTTCTTT.

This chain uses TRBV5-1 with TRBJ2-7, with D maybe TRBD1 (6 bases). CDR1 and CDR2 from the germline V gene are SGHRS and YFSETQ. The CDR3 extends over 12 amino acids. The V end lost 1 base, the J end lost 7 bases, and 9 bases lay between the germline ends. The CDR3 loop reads CASSLPGEEQYF. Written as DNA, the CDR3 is TGCGCCAGCAGCTTGCCAGGGGAGGAGCAGTACTTC.

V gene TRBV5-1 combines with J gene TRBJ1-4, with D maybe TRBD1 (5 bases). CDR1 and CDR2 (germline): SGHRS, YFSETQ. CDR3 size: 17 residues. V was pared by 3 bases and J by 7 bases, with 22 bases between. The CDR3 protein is CASSWGDQGVAVEKLFF. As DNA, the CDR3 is TGCGCCAGCAGCTGGGGTGACCAGGGCGTGGCGGTTGAAAAACTGTTTTTT.

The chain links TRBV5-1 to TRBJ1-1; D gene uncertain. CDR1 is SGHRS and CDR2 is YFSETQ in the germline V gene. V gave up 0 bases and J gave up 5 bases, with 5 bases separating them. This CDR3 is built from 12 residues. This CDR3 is CASSLAATEAFF. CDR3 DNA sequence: TGCGCCAGCAGCTTGGCGGCGACTGAAGCTTTCTTT.

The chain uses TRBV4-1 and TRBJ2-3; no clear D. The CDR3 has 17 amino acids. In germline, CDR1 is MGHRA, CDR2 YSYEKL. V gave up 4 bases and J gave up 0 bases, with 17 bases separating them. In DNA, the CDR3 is TGCGCCAGCAGCCCCCCCGACTCCGCAGCTAGCACAGATACGCAGTATTTT. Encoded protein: CASSPPDSAASTDTQYF.

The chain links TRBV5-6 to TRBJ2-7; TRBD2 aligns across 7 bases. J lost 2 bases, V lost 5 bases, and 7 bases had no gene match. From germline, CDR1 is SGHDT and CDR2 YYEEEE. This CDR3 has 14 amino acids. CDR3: CASSLGGTTYEQYF. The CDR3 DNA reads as TGTGCCAGCAGTCTGGGGGGGACGACCTACGAGCAGTACTTC.

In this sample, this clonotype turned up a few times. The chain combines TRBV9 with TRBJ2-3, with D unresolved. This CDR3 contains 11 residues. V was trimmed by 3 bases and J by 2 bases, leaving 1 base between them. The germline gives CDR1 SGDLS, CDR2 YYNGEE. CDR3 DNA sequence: TGTGCCAGCAGCGCCACAGATACGCAGTATTTT. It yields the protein CASSATDTQYF. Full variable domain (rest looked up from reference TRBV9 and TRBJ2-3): DSGVTQTPKHLITATGQRVTLRCSPRSGDLSVYWYQQSLDQGLQFLIQYYNGEERAKGNILERFSAQQFPDLHSELNLSSLELGDSALYFCASSATDTQYFGPGTRLTVL.

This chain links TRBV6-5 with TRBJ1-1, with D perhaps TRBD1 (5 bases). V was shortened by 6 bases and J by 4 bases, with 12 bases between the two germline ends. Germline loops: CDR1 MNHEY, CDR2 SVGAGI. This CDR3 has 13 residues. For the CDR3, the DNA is TGTGCCAGCAGAAGGGACCGGAGCACTGAAGCTTTCTTT. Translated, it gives CASRRDRSTEAFF.

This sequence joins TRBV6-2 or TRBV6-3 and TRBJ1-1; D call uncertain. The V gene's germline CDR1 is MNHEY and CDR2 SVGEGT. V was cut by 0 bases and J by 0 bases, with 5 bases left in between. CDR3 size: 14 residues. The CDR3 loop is CASSYSPVNTEAFF. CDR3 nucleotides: TGTGCCAGCAGTTACTCGCCAGTGAACACTGAAGCTTTCTTT.

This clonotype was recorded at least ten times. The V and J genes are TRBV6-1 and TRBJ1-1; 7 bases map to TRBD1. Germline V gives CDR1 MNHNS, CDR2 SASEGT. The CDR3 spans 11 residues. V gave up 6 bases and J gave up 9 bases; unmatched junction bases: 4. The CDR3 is CASSGTVKAFF. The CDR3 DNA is TGTGCCAGCAGCGGGACAGTAAAAGCTTTCTTT.